This passage covers 24 T cell receptor beta chains from one sample sequenced in a study of blood T cell repertoires in COVID-19. The assay was immunoSEQ multiplex PCR, and TCRdb's table has in-frame clones only and misses some. The table shows about 180,000 clones, with about 81% occurring only once. The sequenced sample consisted of peripheral blood. The receptors here all came from a woman of 80 years or more with COVID-19, enrolled during active disease.

The J gene is TRBJ1-1, the V gene TRBV5-6; the D is unclear. Trimming cost V 1 base and J 8 bases, with 9 bases left between them. The CDR3 loop spans 12 amino acids. Germline lookup yields CDR1 SGHDT and CDR2 YYEEEE. The CDR3 loop reads CASSLSGGEAFF. In nucleotides, the CDR3 is TGTGCCAGCAGCTTGTCGGGAGGGGAAGCTTTCTTT.

V gene TRBV12-3 or TRBV12-4 combines with J gene TRBJ1-2; D remains ambiguous. CDR3 size: 13 residues. V lost 3 bases and J 4 bases, leaving 9 bases between the germline ends. Here the CDR3 reads CASSFGRSYGYTF. The CDR3 DNA sequence: TGTGCCAGCAGTTTTGGGCGCAGCTATGGCTACACCTTC.

This rearrangement joins TRBV2 to TRBJ2-5, with 7 bases matching TRBD1. Germline loops: CDR1 SNHLY, CDR2 FYNNEI. The CDR3 loop spans 14 amino acids. V was clipped by 4 bases and J by 7 bases; unmatched bases: 9. The DNA of the CDR3 is TGTGCCAGCAGTGCAGGGACAGCCCTAGGGACCCAGTACTTC. Its translation: CASSAGTALGTQYF.

The rearrangement joins TRBV7-9 to TRBJ2-1; D unresolved. The CDR3 has 14 amino acids. Between the trimmed V and J ends, which lost 5 bases and 10 bases, there was a span of 18 bases. Germline-derived CDR1 and CDR2 are SEHNR and FQNEAQ (reference sequence). The CDR3 here is CASSPEGRSAEQFF. The CDR3 bases are TGTGCCAGCAGCCCAGAAGGCAGGTCGGCGGAGCAGTTCTTC.

A single count supports this clone. This rearrangement joins TRBV27 to TRBJ2-7, with 8 nucleotides matching TRBD2. This CDR3 is built from 13 residues. The J segment lost 9 bases and the V segment lost 7 bases, leaving 11 bases of the junction unmatched. Germline CDR1 and CDR2: MNHEY and SMNVEV (reference sequence). This chain's CDR3 is CASKTAGAVSQYF. CDR3 nucleotide sequence: TGTGCCAGCAAAACAGCGGGGGCAGTTTCGCAGTACTTC.

V gene TRBV2 combines with J gene TRBJ1-6; 7 bases match TRBD1. In germline, CDR1 is SNHLY, CDR2 FYNNEI. After removal of 11 bases from V and 5 bases from J, the junction contained 6 bases not matched to a gene. The CDR3 sequence is 13 residues long. The CDR3 coding sequence is TGTGCCGGCAATCAGGGGGATAATTCACCCCTCCACTTT. Its protein product is CAGNQGDNSPLHF.

The chain joins TRBV2 to TRBJ2-2; weak D call: TRBD1 (6 bases). The CDR3 runs to 13 residues. V was shortened by 5 bases and J by 6 bases, with 10 bases between the two germline ends. The germline V gene has CDR1 SNHLY and CDR2 FYNNEI. In DNA, the CDR3 is TGTGCCAGCAGTCCCAGGGGCCCCGGGGAGCTGTTTTTT. Its translation is CASSPRGPGELFF.

The chain links TRBV2 to TRBJ2-3; 10 positions agree with TRBD2. Germline V CDR1 and CDR2: SNHLY, FYNNEI. The CDR3 covers 14 residues. With V trimmed by 3 bases and J by 6 bases, 3 bases remained unmatched. CDR3 sequence: CASSDLLAGDTQYF. CDR3 in DNA: TGTGCCAGCAGTGACTTACTAGCGGGGGATACGCAGTATTTT.

V is TRBV30 and J is TRBJ2-2; D is unclear. Trimming removed 0 bases from V and 0 bases from J, with 8 bases in between. Germline V gene lookup returns CDR1 GTSNPN and CDR2 SVGIG (reference sequence). This CDR3 spans 15 amino acids. CDR3 region: CAWSVRPANTGELFF. CDR3 DNA sequence: TGTGCCTGGAGTGTACGTCCGGCGAACACCGGGGAGCTGTTTTTT.

This sequence joins TRBV6-6 and TRBJ2-5; 7 bases fit TRBD2. Germline V gives CDR1 MNHNY, CDR2 SVGAGI (reference sequence). Trimming removed 8 bases from V and 5 bases from J; junction bases left unmatched: 14. This CDR3 contains 15 residues. The CDR3 region has the DNA TGTGCCAGCCGAGTGTTCGCGGGAGCTTGGGAGACCCAGTACTTC. The encoded protein is CASRVFAGAWETQYF.

This chain uses TRBV27 with TRBJ2-3; 12 positions agree with TRBD1. This CDR3 region has 17 residues. V shed 0 bases and J 4 bases; nucleotides not matched to a gene: 5. In germline, CDR1 is MNHEY, CDR2 SMNVEV (reference sequence). The CDR3: CASSLSGTGGWSDTQYF. CDR3 bases: TGTGCCAGCAGTTTATCAGGGACAGGGGGCTGGTCAGATACGCAGTATTTT.

This rearrangement joins TRBV5-1 to TRBJ1-1; D remains ambiguous. CDR3 length equals 13 residues. Trimming stripped 4 bases from V and 1 base from J, with 8 bases between. Per the germline V gene, CDR1 is SGHRS and CDR2 is YFSETQ. In DNA, the CDR3 is TGCGCCAGCAGCCCTACTCAGAACACTGAAGCTTTCTTT. Its protein product is CASSPTQNTEAFF.

This chain joins TRBV27 and TRBJ2-7, with 8 bases fitting TRBD1. Germline V CDR1 and CDR2: MNHEY, SMNVEV (reference sequence). Trimming cost V 10 bases and J 3 bases; bases outside gene matches: 26. The CDR3 contains 19 residues. DNA of the CDR3: TGTGCCACCTCTTCCTCGGACAGGGTATGGGCGAATCGGATCTACGAGCAGTACTTC. Amino acids: CATSSSDRVWANRIYEQYF.

Here the CDR3 DNA reads TGTGCCAGCAGCTTAGTGTCCTCCGGGGACGAGCAGTACTTC. Its protein is CASSLVSSGDEQYF. The chain has TRBV7-2 and TRBJ2-7; TRBD2 might be the D (5 bases). The V gene lost 1 base and the J gene lost 5 bases, with 12 bases spanning the gap. The germline V gene encodes CDR1 SGHTA and CDR2 FQGNSA. There are 14 residues in the CDR3.

A few counts support this clone. This CDR3 is CASSLVEDTEAFF. The CDR3 DNA sequence: TGTGCCAGCAGCTTAGTGGAGGACACTGAAGCTTTCTTT. The chain carries TRBV7-2 and TRBJ1-1, with unresolved D. There are 13 residues in the CDR3. Germline assignment: CDR1 SGHTA and CDR2 FQGNSA. V was cut by 1 base and J by 3 bases, with 6 bases left in between.

This clone was detected only a few times. The chain recombines TRBV6-1 with TRBJ1-2, with D maybe TRBD1 (6 bases). The CDR3 length is 14 residues. Trimming took 2 bases from V and 4 from J, leaving 11 bases between them. The germline CDR1 and CDR2 sequences are MNHNS and SASEGT. The CDR3, as DNA: TGTGCCAGCAGTGAACAGGGGCAGGGCTATGGCTACACCTTC. Translation gives CASSEQGQGYGYTF.

V usage is TRBV7-3 and J usage is TRBJ2-5; TRBD1 matches 7 bases. After removal of 1 base from V and 2 bases from J, the junction contained 4 bases not matched to a gene. CDR1 is SGHTA and CDR2 is FQGTGA in the germline V gene. The CDR3 extends over 15 amino acids. CDR3 region: CASSLRGQPQETQYF. CDR3 sequence (DNA): TGTGCCAGCAGCTTAAGGGGACAGCCACAAGAGACCCAGTACTTC. Complete variable domain (other parts from reference TRBV7-3 and TRBJ2-5): GAGVSQTPSNKVTEKGKYVELRCDPISGHTALYWYRQSLGQGPEFLIYFQGTGAADDSGLPNDRFFAVRPEGSVSTLKIQRTERGDSAVYLCASSLRGQPQETQYFGPGTRLLVL.

The genes are TRBV19 and TRBJ2-5; 13 bases match TRBD2. This CDR3 spans 15 amino acids. V gave up 6 bases and J gave up 4 bases; unmatched junction bases: 5. Germline V gene lookup returns CDR1 LNHDA and CDR2 SQIVND (reference sequence). The CDR3 sequence: CASSPGLAGAETQYF. The CDR3 DNA is TGTGCCAGTAGCCCTGGACTAGCGGGAGCAGAGACCCAGTACTTC.

The chain has TRBV5-8 and TRBJ1-4; TRBD1 matches 9 bases. The CDR3 is 16 amino acids. CDR1 SGHTS and CDR2 YDEGEE come from the germline V gene. The V and J ends lost 4 bases and 8 bases, in that order; junction bases with no gene match: 12. The CDR3 spells CASSGWSRTGEEKLFF. CDR3 nucleotides: TGTGCCAGCAGCGGTTGGAGCCGGACAGGGGAAGAAAAACTGTTTTTT. Looking up the rest from reference TRBV5-8 and TRBJ1-4 gives the full variable domain: EAGVTQSPTHLIKTRGQQATLRCSPISGHTSVYWYQQALGLGLQFLLWYDEGEERNRGNFPPRFSGRQFPNYSSELNVNALELEDSALYLCASSGWSRTGEEKLFFGSGTQLSVL.

V gene TRBV28 combines with J gene TRBJ1-4, with 11 nucleotides matching TRBD1. The CDR3 totals 15 residues. Germline CDR1 and CDR2: MDHEN and SYDVKM. V shed 5 bases and J 6 bases; nucleotides not matched to a gene: 5. CDR3 region: CASSPPGQGDEKLFF. The CDR3, as DNA: TGTGCCAGCAGTCCTCCGGGACAGGGGGATGAAAAACTGTTTTTT.

V is TRBV4-1 and J is TRBJ2-3; 16 positions match TRBD2. The CDR3 is 18 amino acids. CDR1 MGHRA and CDR2 YSYEKL come from the germline V gene. The junction had 8 bases not matched to a gene; V was cut back by 2 bases and J by 6 bases. CDR3 loop: CASSQRRGLAGGQDTQYF. The DNA for the CDR3 is TGCGCCAGCAGCCAAAGGCGGGGACTAGCGGGAGGGCAGGATACGCAGTATTTT.

In this sample, this clone turned up once. The V call is TRBV18, the J call TRBJ2-3, with D possibly matching TRBD2 (5 bases). This CDR3 has 16 residues. Trimming removed 1 base at V and 5 bases at J, with 16 bases between. CDR1 is KGHSH, CDR2 LQKENI, per germline. In DNA form, the CDR3 reads TGTGCCAGCTCACCACGAGGGTCGGCCGGCCTAGATACGCAGTATTTT. This encodes CASSPRGSAGLDTQYF.

The chain recombines TRBV7-3 with TRBJ2-6, with D possibly matching TRBD1 (5 bases). Germline-derived CDR1 and CDR2 are SGHTA and FQGTGA. The CDR3 is 14 amino acids. Trimming pared 4 bases from V and 6 bases from J, leaving 10 bases between. The CDR3 DNA is TGTGCCAGCAGCTCGACAGTAGAGGCCAACGTCCTGACTTTC. Its protein is CASSSTVEANVLTF.

V is TRBV2 and J is TRBJ2-1, with D tentatively TRBD2 (6 bases). The germline CDR1 and CDR2 sequences are SNHLY and FYNNEI. The CDR3 spans 14 residues. Trimming cost V 6 bases and J 9 bases, with 18 bases left between them. Here the CDR3 DNA reads TGTGCCAGCAGGAGCGGGCGGCTGGCGGTTGAGCAGTTCTTC. The encoded protein is CASRSGRLAVEQFF.